The clone carrying this TCR beta chain was seen many times. What it binds is not known. This sample was included in a study of T cell repertoires in cytomegalovirus infection. One entry per CDR3 protein results from TCRdb running MiXCR on the reads. Among some 590,000 distinct CDR3 sequences listed, about 40% were seen once. The receptor's source is a human donor in good health (CMV status not recorded). Some clones in this sample may be carry-over from other donors' samples. Sequences were derived from cultured PBMCs, sampled from culture after CMV antigen stimulation.

Written as DNA, the CDR3 is TGTGCCAGCAGCTCCCAAACAGGGGATAATTCACCCCTCCACTTT. Its protein is CASSSQTGDNSPLHF. This chain uses TRBV7-2 with TRBJ1-6, with 7 bases matching TRBD1. J gave up 5 bases and V 4 bases, and 5 bases lay outside the gene matches. The CDR3 contains 15 residues. Germline assignment: CDR1 SGHTA and CDR2 FQGNSA.